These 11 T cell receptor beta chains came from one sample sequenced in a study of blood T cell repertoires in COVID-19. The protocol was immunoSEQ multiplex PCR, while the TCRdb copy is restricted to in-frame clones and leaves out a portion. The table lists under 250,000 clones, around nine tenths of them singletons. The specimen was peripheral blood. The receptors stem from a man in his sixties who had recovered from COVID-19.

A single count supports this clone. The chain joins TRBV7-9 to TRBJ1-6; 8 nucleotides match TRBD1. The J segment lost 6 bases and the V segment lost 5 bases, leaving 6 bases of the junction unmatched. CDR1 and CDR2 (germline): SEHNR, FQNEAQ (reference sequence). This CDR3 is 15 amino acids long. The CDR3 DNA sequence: TGTGCCAGCAGCCCTCGACAGGGGTTTAATTCACCCCTCCACTTT. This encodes CASSPRQGFNSPLHF.

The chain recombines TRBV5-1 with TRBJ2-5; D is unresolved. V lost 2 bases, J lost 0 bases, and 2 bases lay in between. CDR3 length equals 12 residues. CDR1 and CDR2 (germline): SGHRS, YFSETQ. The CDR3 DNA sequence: TGCGCCAGCAGCTTTAACCAAGAGACCCAGTACTTC. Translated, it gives CASSFNQETQYF.

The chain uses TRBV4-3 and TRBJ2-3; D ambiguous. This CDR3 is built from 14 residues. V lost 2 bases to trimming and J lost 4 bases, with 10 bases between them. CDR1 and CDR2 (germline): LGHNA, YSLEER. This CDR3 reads CASSQMLASDTQYF. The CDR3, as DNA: TGCGCCAGCAGCCAAATGCTCGCGTCAGATACGCAGTATTTT.

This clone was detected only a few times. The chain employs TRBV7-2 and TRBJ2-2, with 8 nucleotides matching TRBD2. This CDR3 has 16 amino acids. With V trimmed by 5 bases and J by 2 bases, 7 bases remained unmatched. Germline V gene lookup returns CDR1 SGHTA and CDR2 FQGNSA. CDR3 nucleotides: TGTGCCAGCAGCGTCAGGACTAGCCGTAACACCGGGGAGCTGTTTTTT. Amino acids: CASSVRTSRNTGELFF.

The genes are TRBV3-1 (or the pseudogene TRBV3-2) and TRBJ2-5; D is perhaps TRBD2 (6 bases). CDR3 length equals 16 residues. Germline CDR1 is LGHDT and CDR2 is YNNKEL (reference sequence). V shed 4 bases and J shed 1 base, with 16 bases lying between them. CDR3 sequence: CASSRRGVGLQETQYF. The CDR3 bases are TGTGCCAGCAGCCGACGCGGGGTCGGGCTCCAAGAGACCCAGTACTTC.

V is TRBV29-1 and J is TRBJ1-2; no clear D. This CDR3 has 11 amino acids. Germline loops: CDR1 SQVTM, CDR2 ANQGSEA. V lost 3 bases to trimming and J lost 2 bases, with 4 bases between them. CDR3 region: CSVEGNYGYTF. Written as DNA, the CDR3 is TGCAGCGTTGAGGGCAACTATGGCTACACCTTC.

CDR3 amino acids: CASSATSGRGGELFF. CDR3 DNA sequence: TGTGCCAGCAGCGCCACTAGCGGGAGAGGCGGGGAGCTGTTTTTT. V usage is TRBV9 and J usage is TRBJ2-2, with 11 bases identical to TRBD2. V was pared by 3 bases and J by 7 bases, with 5 bases of the junction left unmatched. The V gene's germline CDR1 is SGDLS and CDR2 YYNGEE. This CDR3 region has 15 residues.

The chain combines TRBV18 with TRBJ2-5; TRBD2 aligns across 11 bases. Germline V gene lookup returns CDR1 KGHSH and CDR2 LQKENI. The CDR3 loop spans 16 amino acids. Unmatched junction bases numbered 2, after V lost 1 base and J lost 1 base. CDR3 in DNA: TGTGCCAGCTCACCACGACTAGCGGGGTCCCAAGAGACCCAGTACTTC. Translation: CASSPRLAGSQETQYF.

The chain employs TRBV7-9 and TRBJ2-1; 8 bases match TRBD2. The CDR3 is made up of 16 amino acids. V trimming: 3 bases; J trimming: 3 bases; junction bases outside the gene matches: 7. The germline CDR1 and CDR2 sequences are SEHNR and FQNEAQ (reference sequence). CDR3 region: CASSLTASGSYNEQFF. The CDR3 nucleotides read TGTGCCAGCAGCTTGACCGCGAGCGGGAGCTACAATGAGCAGTTCTTC.

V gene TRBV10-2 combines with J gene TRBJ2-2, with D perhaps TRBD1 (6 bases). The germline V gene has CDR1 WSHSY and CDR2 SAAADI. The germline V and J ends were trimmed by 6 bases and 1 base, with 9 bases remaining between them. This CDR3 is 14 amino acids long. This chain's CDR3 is CASRGTMNTGELFF. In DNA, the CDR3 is TGCGCCAGCAGAGGGACAATGAACACCGGGGAGCTGTTTTTT.

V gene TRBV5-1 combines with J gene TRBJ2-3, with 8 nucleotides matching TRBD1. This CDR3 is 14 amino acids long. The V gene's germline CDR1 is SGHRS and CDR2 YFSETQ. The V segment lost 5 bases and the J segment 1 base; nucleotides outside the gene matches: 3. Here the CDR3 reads CASRVTGGTDTQYF. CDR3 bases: TGCGCCAGCAGGGTGACAGGGGGCACAGATACGCAGTATTTT.